The 13 T cell receptor beta chains listed next were all sequenced from one sample in a study of T cell responses to AZD1222 COVID-19 vaccine. TCRdb's table, derived via immunoSEQ multiplex PCR, lists solely in-frame clones and lacks some. Of 84,000 or so clones in the sample, 90% were seen once. The sample here was peripheral blood, taken on day 0 of AZD1222 vaccination. Source of these receptors: an adult in good health.

This chain links TRBV14 with TRBJ1-1; unclear D gene. V was pared by 4 bases and J by 7 bases, with 19 bases between. Germline assignment: CDR1 SGHDN and CDR2 FVKESK. The CDR3 runs to 15 residues. CDR3 sequence: CASSLVGSRRGEAFF. In nucleotides, the CDR3 is TGTGCCAGCAGCCTGGTTGGCAGCCGGCGGGGTGAAGCTTTCTTT.

The chain couples TRBV12-3 or TRBV12-4 to TRBJ1-5; D call uncertain. V lost 7 bases and J 0 bases, leaving 4 bases between the germline ends. This CDR3 is 12 amino acids long. The CDR3 here is CASTHSNQPQHF. CDR3 DNA: TGTGCCAGCACCCATAGCAATCAGCCCCAGCATTTT.

Here the CDR3 reads CASKGTMNTEAFF. As DNA, the CDR3 is TGTGCCAGTAAGGGGACAATGAACACTGAAGCTTTCTTT. The V call is TRBV5-5, the J call TRBJ1-1; D possibly corresponds to TRBD1 (6 bases). Trimming took off 8 bases at V and 0 bases at J, with 11 bases between the two ends. This CDR3 is built from 13 residues. Germline CDR1 SGHKS, CDR2 YYEKEE (reference sequence).

The V gene is TRBV5-1, the J gene TRBJ2-7; the D gene is possibly TRBD2 (5 bases). Germline CDR1 and CDR2: SGHRS and YFSETQ. The CDR3 runs 14 residues. Between the trimmed V and J ends, which lost 0 bases and 6 bases, there was a span of 13 bases. The CDR3 region is CASSLVDSPTEQYF. The CDR3 DNA reads as TGCGCCAGCAGCTTGGTGGACTCACCAACCGAGCAGTACTTC.

This chain uses TRBV29-1 with TRBJ2-7, with 8 bases matching TRBD1. Trimming took 1 base from V and 5 from J; bases not matched to a gene: 7. The germline gives CDR1 SQVTM, CDR2 ANQGSEA. This CDR3 contains 14 residues. CDR3 sequence: CSVEGTGYRNEQYF. In DNA, the CDR3 is TGCAGCGTTGAAGGGACAGGGTATAGGAACGAGCAGTACTTC.

The J gene is TRBJ2-3, the V gene TRBV5-4; D remains unclear. The CDR3 runs to 16 residues. Germline-derived CDR1 and CDR2 are SGHNT and YYREEE (reference sequence). V lost 2 bases and J 4 bases, leaving 17 bases between the germline ends. The CDR3 DNA follows: TGTGCCAGCAGCTTTTCCCCTTTGGGGTTCCCAGATACGCAGTATTTT. Protein sequence: CASSFSPLGFPDTQYF.

The gene calls are TRBV5-1 and TRBJ2-1, with D hard to call. V dropped 4 bases and J dropped 12 bases, with 14 bases sitting between them. This CDR3 spans 12 amino acids. The germline V gene has CDR1 SGHRS and CDR2 YFSETQ. This CDR3 reads CASSRPAEGQFF. The DNA of the CDR3 is TGCGCCAGCAGCCGACCGGCCGAAGGGCAGTTCTTC.

This clone was recorded only once. The chain carries TRBV2 and TRBJ1-1, with D hard to call. Trimming took off 8 bases at V and 4 bases at J, with 8 bases between the two ends. The germline CDR1 and CDR2 sequences are SNHLY and FYNNEI. The CDR3 consists of 11 residues. CDR3 amino acids: CASSEPTEAFF. CDR3 DNA sequence: TGTGCCAGCTCGGAGCCCACTGAAGCTTTCTTT.

The table lists this clone with a few counts. This chain connects TRBV7-9 to TRBJ2-7, with 11 bases fitting TRBD1. The ends lost 0 bases at V and 3 bases at J; junction bases unmatched: 7. CDR1 is SEHNR and CDR2 is FQNEAQ in the germline V gene (reference sequence). The CDR3 is 17 amino acids. The CDR3 sequence: CASSLALGQGENYEQYF. CDR3 DNA sequence: TGTGCCAGCAGCTTAGCCCTGGGACAGGGGGAGAACTACGAGCAGTACTTC.

V and J are TRBV6-5 and TRBJ2-1; no firm D call. The V end was cut by 2 bases, the J end by 2 bases, with 13 bases between. CDR3 length: 16 amino acids. Per the germline V gene, CDR1 is MNHEY and CDR2 is SVGAGI. The CDR3 loop reads CASSYGWVAAYNEQFF. CDR3 nucleotides: TGTGCCAGCAGTTACGGTTGGGTGGCGGCCTACAATGAGCAGTTCTTC.

The chain has TRBV5-5 and TRBJ1-5; 9 bases are a match to TRBD1. J was trimmed by 2 bases and V by 0 bases; bases with no gene match: 6. There are 17 residues in the CDR3. Germline lookup yields CDR1 SGHKS and CDR2 YYEKEE (reference sequence). CDR3 residues: CASSLATGGGRNQPQHF. CDR3 DNA: TGTGCCAGCAGCTTGGCGACAGGGGGGGGGCGCAATCAGCCCCAGCATTTT.

This clone occurred a few times. J is TRBJ2-1 and V is TRBV7-2; D tentatively fits TRBD1 or TRBD2 (5 bases each). V was shortened by 6 bases and J by 5 bases, with 11 bases between the two germline ends. Germline lookup yields CDR1 SGHTA and CDR2 FQGNSA. This CDR3 has 13 amino acids. CDR3: CASSTGAHNEQFF. In DNA, the CDR3 is TGTGCCAGCAGTACCGGGGCTCACAATGAGCAGTTCTTC.

The chain couples TRBV4-1 to TRBJ1-5; possibly TRBD1 for D (6 bases). This CDR3 contains 15 residues. The ends were cut back, 5 bases at V and 5 bases at J, with 16 bases in the middle. In germline, CDR1 is MGHRA, CDR2 YSYEKL. CDR3 residues: CASSGRTVGDQPQHF. CDR3 DNA sequence: TGCGCCAGCAGCGGACGGACAGTAGGGGATCAGCCCCAGCATTTT.